A selection of T cell receptor beta chains follows, all from one sample in a study of B cell selection in AIRE deficiency. Produced via immunoSEQ multiplex PCR; TCRdb's table is partial and in-frame only. Of fewer than 15,000 clones listed, about 93% are singletons. Sequencing was carried out using Tregs sorted from PBMCs. These receptors were taken from a human donor with AIRE deficiency. CDR3s include the opening cysteine and the closing phenylalanine or tryptophan. A D gene is named only where the DNA matches it firmly. Clone size is given for some rows only: seen once, a few or many times, or a class if the clone is expanded.

v_call	d_call	j_call	clone_size	cdr3_aa	cdr3_nt
TRBV4-3	TRBD1	TRBJ1-4	.	CASSQVGSGGAANEKLFF	TGCGCCAGCAGCCAAGTGGGCTCAGGGGGCGCAGCTAATGAAAAACTGTTTTTT
TRBV5-6	.	TRBJ1-4	.	CASSFRGLGEKLFF	TGTGCCAGCAGCTTTAGGGGGTTAGGTGAAAAACTGTTTTTT
TRBV6-6	.	TRBJ1-5	.	CASSYRVDQPQHF	TGTGCCAGCAGTTACAGGGTAGATCAGCCCCAGCATTTT
TRBV6-6	TRBD1	TRBJ2-2	.	CASSGDSPYAGELFF	TGTGCCAGCAGTGGGGACAGTCCCTACGCCGGGGAGCTGTTTTTT
TRBV6-1	.	TRBJ1-2	.	CASGRLAAYGYTF	TGTGCCAGCGGGAGACTCGCGGCCTATGGCTACACCTTC
TRBV14	.	TRBJ2-7	few	CASSQNSLREQYF	TGTGCCAGCAGCCAAAACAGCCTACGCGAGCAGTACTTC
TRBV10-2	TRBD1	TRBJ2-5	once	CASSTPPQGEYF	TGCGCCAGCAGTACCCCTCCTCAGGGGGAGTACTTC
TRBV5-1	.	TRBJ1-1	once	CASSLELNTEAFF	TGCGCCAGCAGCTTGGAGCTGAACACTGAAGCTTTCTTT
TRBV6-1	.	TRBJ2-1	once	CASSVRGSSYNEQFF	TGTGCCAGCAGTGTTCGGGGGAGCTCCTACAATGAGCAGTTCTTC
TRBV7-8	TRBD1	TRBJ1-5	.	CASSLEDRVGRSNQPQHF	TGTGCCAGCAGCTTAGAGGACAGGGTGGGAAGAAGCAATCAGCCCCAGCATTTT
TRBV28	.	TRBJ1-5	.	CASTTRPLNQPQHF	TGTGCCAGCACCACCAGGCCCTTAAATCAGCCCCAGCATTTT
TRBV6-5	.	TRBJ2-7	.	CASSYSALAAGEQYF	TGTGCCAGCAGTTACTCGGCACTAGCCGCGGGCGAGCAGTACTTC
TRBV7-2	TRBD2	TRBJ2-1	.	CASSSWTSDLLQFEQFF	TGTGCCAGCAGCTCCTGGACTAGCGACCTCCTACAATTTGAGCAGTTCTTC
TRBV6-5	.	TRBJ2-7	.	CASRNLPHYEQYF	TGTGCCAGCAGGAACCTCCCACACTACGAGCAGTACTTC
TRBV7-2	.	TRBJ2-1	.	CASSLVIGFGNEQFF	TGTGCCAGCAGCTTAGTTATAGGATTCGGCAATGAGCAGTTCTTC
TRBV6-1	.	TRBJ1-3	.	CASSRPGNTIYF	TGTGCCAGCAGTAGGCCTGGAAACACCATATATTTT
TRBV5-6	TRBD1	TRBJ1-2	.	CASSPGTGDALYGYTF	TGTGCCAGCAGCCCCGGGACAGGGGACGCCCTATATGGCTACACCTTC
TRBV6-5	.	TRBJ1-2	once	CASRHNREANYGYTF	TGTGCCAGCAGACACAACAGGGAGGCTAACTATGGCTACACCTTC
TRBV29-1	.	TRBJ1-4	.	CSAAGSRATNEKLFF	TGCAGCGCGGCGGGCTCCCGAGCAACTAATGAAAAACTGTTTTTT
TRBV7-2	.	TRBJ1-4	.	CASSLAQGFYEKLFF	TGTGCCAGCAGCTTAGCGCAGGGGTTCTATGAAAAACTGTTTTTT
TRBV2	.	TRBJ1-5	.	CASSEGIPGPQHF	TGTGCCAGCAGTGAAGGTATTCCGGGTCCCCAGCATTTT
TRBV19	TRBD1	TRBJ1-5	.	CASTYTGVEGNQPQHF	TGTGCCAGCACTTATACAGGGGTGGAGGGCAATCAGCCCCAGCATTTT
TRBV4-3	.	TRBJ2-2	.	CASSPTGRNTGELFF	TGCGCCAGCAGCCCAACCGGGAGGAACACCGGGGAGCTGTTTTTT
TRBV27	.	TRBJ1-2	.	CASSFMWASGGYTF	TGTGCCAGCAGTTTTATGTGGGCGAGTGGAGGCTACACCTTC
TRBV19	TRBD1	TRBJ1-2	.	CASSTGTGGGANYGYTF	TGTGCCAGTAGCACCGGGACAGGGGGAGGAGCTAACTATGGCTACACCTTC
TRBV5-1	TRBD1	TRBJ1-2	.	CASSLDPGGFYGYTF	TGCGCCAGCAGCTTGGATCCAGGGGGCTTCTATGGCTACACCTTC
TRBV7-3	TRBD2	TRBJ2-1	.	CASSYPGLVNEQFF	TGTGCCAGCAGCTACCCGGGACTAGTCAATGAGCAGTTCTTC
TRBV7-9	.	TRBJ1-1	.	CASSLALRVRTEAFF	TGTGCCAGCAGCTTAGCGCTACGGGTCCGAACTGAAGCTTTCTTT
TRBV7-9	TRBD2	TRBJ2-1	.	CASSQPGTSTPHEQFF	TGTGCCAGCAGCCAACCCGGGACTAGCACCCCTCATGAGCAGTTCTTC
TRBV2	.	TRBJ1-2	.	CASSPPQTGTLNYGYTF	TGTGCCAGCTCCCCTCCTCAGACAGGAACCCTTAACTATGGCTACACCTTC
TRBV6-5	TRBD2	TRBJ2-1	.	CASSRTSGSYEQFF	TGTGCCAGCAGTAGGACTAGCGGGAGCTATGAGCAGTTCTTC
TRBV10-3	.	TRBJ2-1	.	CAISERQGNNEQFF	TGTGCCATCAGTGAGCGACAAGGTAACAATGAGCAGTTCTTC
TRBV5-5	.	TRBJ2-7	.	CASSLVVGRTYEQYF	TGTGCCAGCAGCCTGGTGGTGGGACGAACCTACGAGCAGTACTTC
TRBV7-8	.	TRBJ1-3	.	CASSKRVENTIYF	TGTGCCAGCAGCAAAAGGGTAGAAAACACCATATATTTT
TRBV28	TRBD1	TRBJ2-5	.	CASSKDRPQETQYF	TGTGCCAGCAGTAAGGACAGGCCCCAAGAGACCCAGTACTTC
TRBV27	.	TRBJ1-5	.	CASRLLGGGSNQPQHF	TGTGCCAGCAGACTCCTGGGAGGTGGTAGCAATCAGCCCCAGCATTTT
TRBV19	.	TRBJ2-2	.	CATLTSRGHEHRGAVF	TGTGCCACCCTGACGTCCCGAGGCCACGAACACCGGGGAGCTGTTTTT
TRBV15	TRBD1	TRBJ1-5	.	CATSTDGQGNQPQHF	TGTGCCACCAGCACCGATGGACAGGGGAATCAGCCCCAGCATTTT
TRBV7-3	.	TRBJ1-3	once	CASSLSRPSSGNTIYF	TGTGCCAGCAGCTTATCAAGACCCTCCTCTGGAAACACCATATATTTT
TRBV7-8	.	TRBJ2-7	.	CASSLIGTLSYEQYF	TGTGCCAGCAGCCTGATCGGGACATTGTCCTACGAGCAGTACTTC
TRBV28	.	TRBJ1-2	.	CASSPPRPYGYTF	TGTGCCAGCAGTCCCCCCCGTCCCTATGGCTACACCTTC
TRBV2	TRBD2	TRBJ2-3	.	CAIHLGLAGVVRSDTQYF	TGTGCCATCCACTTGGGGCTAGCGGGAGTAGTTAGGTCAGATACGCAGTATTTT
TRBV7-9	.	TRBJ2-5	.	CASRSVVGGETQYF	TGTGCCAGCAGATCAGTCGTGGGTGGGGAGACCCAGTACTTC
TRBV5-8	.	TRBJ1-6	.	CASRYAGGRNSPLHF	TGTGCCAGCAGGTACGCCGGAGGCCGGAATTCACCCCTCCACTTT
TRBV7-2	TRBD2	TRBJ2-1	.	CASSTYWGRTSGSEQFF	TGTGCCAGCAGCACCTACTGGGGACGGACTAGCGGGAGTGAGCAGTTCTTC
TRBV5-4	.	TRBJ1-1	.	CASSSTTTGNTEAFF	TGTGCCAGCAGCTCTACGACGACAGGAAACACTGAAGCTTTCTTT
TRBV5-1	.	TRBJ2-6	.	CASSLTITSGANVLTF	TGCGCCAGCAGCTTGACAATCACCTCTGGGGCCAACGTCCTGACTTTC
TRBV6-7	TRBD1	TRBJ2-2	.	CASSYSRQGTGELFF	TGTGCCAGCAGTTACTCGAGACAGGGGACCGGGGAGCTGTTTTTT
TRBV7-9	TRBD1	TRBJ1-3	.	CASSLTGASGNTIYF	TGTGCCAGCAGCTTGACAGGGGCTTCTGGAAACACCATATATTTT
TRBV5-1	.	TRBJ2-7	.	CASSLVAQTEQYF	TGCGCCAGCAGCTTGGTGGCCCAGACCGAGCAGTACTTC
TRBV19	TRBD2	TRBJ2-1	.	CASSITGRASYNEQFF	TGTGCCAGTAGTATAACCGGGAGGGCCTCTTACAATGAGCAGTTCTTC
TRBV5-4	TRBD2	TRBJ2-3	.	CASSSGLPTDTQYF	TGTGCCAGCAGTTCGGGACTACCGACAGATACGCAGTATTTT
TRBV25-1	.	TRBJ1-2	.	CASSGSSIYGYTF	TGTGCCAGCAGTGGGAGCTCGATCTATGGCTACACCTTC
TRBV6-1	TRBD2	TRBJ2-3	once	CASSERAGGPADTQYF	TGTGCCAGCAGTGAAAGGGCGGGAGGGCCGGCAGATACGCAGTATTTT
TRBV7-9	.	TRBJ2-6	.	CASSLVGFSGANVLTF	TGTGCCAGCAGCTTAGTTGGGTTCTCTGGGGCCAACGTCCTGACTTTC
TRBV7-2	.	TRBJ2-1	once	CASSLRTPLWGNEQFF	TGTGCCAGCAGCTTACGGACCCCGCTTTGGGGCAATGAGCAGTTCTTC
TRBV25-1	.	TRBJ1-2	few	CASSEYYGYTF	TGTGCCAGCAGTGAATACTATGGCTACACCTTC
TRBV29-1	.	TRBJ1-1	.	CSVENAASRLGSEAFF	TGCAGCGTTGAAAATGCTGCGTCGCGCTTAGGATCTGAAGCTTTCTTT